This T cell receptor beta chain was captured by sequencing in a study of T cell changes during pregnancy in multiple sclerosis. V lost 1 base to trimming and J lost 7 bases; unmatched junction nucleotides: 6. The length of the CDR3 is 14 residues. Germline CDR1 is SEHNR and CDR2 is FQNEAQ (reference sequence). TCRdb's table, derived via immunoSEQ multiplex PCR, lists solely in-frame clones and lacks some. The profile shows under 70,000 clones, around 92% of them singletons. The chain recombines TRBV7-9 with TRBJ1-2; 7 positions agree with TRBD1. This clonotype was obtained from a female donor in good health, enrolled as a control in a pregnancy study. Specimen: peripheral blood, collected after pregnancy. The CDR3 protein is CASSLDAGQIGYTF. CDR3 nucleotides: TGTGCCAGCAGCTTAGACGCGGGACAGATTGGCTACACCTTC.